This T cell receptor beta chain appears in the sequencing data of a study of T cells in narcolepsy. Overall study: Enrolled donors included narcolepsy type 1 or type 2 patients and healthy controls. The study's findings and limits: Blood of same and different patients, but not healthy controls, reportedly held recurring autoreactive clonotypes. Autoreactive HCRT-specific and TRIB2-specific clonotypes were marked in same-patient CSF-versus-blood CD4+ comparisons. In some patient and control memory CD4+ samples, autoreactive clones were absent.

About this clone itself: Its specificity is unknown. This same CDR3 is encoded by further DNA sequences in the sample.

Assay: immunoSEQ multiplex PCR; the TCRdb copy retains only in-frame clones and omits some. The sample has about 30,000 clones; roughly 83% are singletons. The sample taken for sequencing was CD45RA- memory CD4+ T cells from PBMCs. This sequence originates from a human donor with narcolepsy.

For the CDR3, the DNA is TGTGCCAGCAGCGCCGGAAGGACAGCGGGGGAAAAACTGTTTTTT. This gives the protein CASSAGRTAGEKLFF. The chain joins TRBV9 to TRBJ1-4; the D gene is possibly TRBD1 (6 bases). Trimming cost V 3 bases and J 8 bases, with 17 bases left between them. From germline, CDR1 is SGDLS and CDR2 YYNGEE. The CDR3 totals 15 residues.